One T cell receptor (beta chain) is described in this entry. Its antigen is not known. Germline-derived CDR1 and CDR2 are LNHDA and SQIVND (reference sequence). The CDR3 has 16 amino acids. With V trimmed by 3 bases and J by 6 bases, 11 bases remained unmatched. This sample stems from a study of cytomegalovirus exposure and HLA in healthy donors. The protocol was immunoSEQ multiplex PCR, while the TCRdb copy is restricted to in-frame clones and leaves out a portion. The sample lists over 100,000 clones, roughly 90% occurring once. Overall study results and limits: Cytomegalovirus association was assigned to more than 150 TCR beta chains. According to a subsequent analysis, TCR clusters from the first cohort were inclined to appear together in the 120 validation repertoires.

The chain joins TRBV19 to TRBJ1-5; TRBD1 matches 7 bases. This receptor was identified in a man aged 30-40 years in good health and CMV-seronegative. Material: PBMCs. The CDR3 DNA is TGTGCCAGTAGTATCTACGGACAGGTCCTCAGTCAGCCCCAGCATTTT. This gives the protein CASSIYGQVLSQPQHF.